This T cell receptor beta chain came from a study of shared clonotypes between healthy human individuals. The CDR3 contains 16 residues. The ends lost 4 bases at V and 3 bases at J; junction bases unmatched: 8. Germline CDR1 is SEHNR and CDR2 is FQNEAQ (reference sequence). Authors' methods: ImmunoSEQ sequences covered only the junction and lacked quality scores; filtering therefore differed. Sequencing was performed with immunoSEQ multiplex PCR; in TCRdb, only in-frame clones are kept and a portion is missing. The DNA was the basis for D and trimming; V, J and clone size are from that table. Altogether a few million clones are present, 90% to 95% being singletons, with the ten largest covering under 0.45%.

The receptor was derived from a man aged 18 to 29 in good health. Some clones in this sample may be carry-over from other donors' samples. Material: naive CD4+ T cells from PBMCs. Subset indicated: CD45RA+ positively selected. The V gene is TRBV7-9, the J gene TRBJ2-2; 7 bases are a match to TRBD2. Written as DNA, the CDR3 is TGTGCCAGCAGCTCGCGGGAGCGGGTGGACACCGGGGAGCTGTTTTTT. Translated, it gives CASSSRERVDTGELFF. The variable domain in full, completed from reference TRBV7-9 and TRBJ2-2, reads DTGVSQNPRHKITKRGQNVTFRCDPISEHNRLYWYRQTLGQGPEFLTYFQNEAQLEKSRLLSDRFSAERPKGSFSTLEIQRTEQGDSAMYLCASSSRERVDTGELFFGEGSRLTVL.